The 6 T cell receptor beta chains below all came from one sample that was sequenced in a study of blood T cells in healthy people across ages. Next came a second PCR, run for about 6 to 12 cycles, which used a sample-barcoded 5' primer along with a J-beta primer mix. TCRdb ran MiXCR on the 5' RACE reads and lists one entry per CDR3 protein. Among about 1.5 million distinct CDR3 sequences listed, less than 45% were seen once. Sequenced sample: blood. The receptors here all came from a young woman in good health.

On this clonotype: A read error may account for a junction end that differs from germline. V is TRBV27 and J is TRBJ2-6; the D gene is possibly TRBD1 (5 bases). This CDR3 contains 16 residues. Germline CDR1 reads MNHEY; CDR2 reads SMNVEV (reference sequence). The CDR3 here is CASSLAGSSGANVPTF. The CDR3, as DNA: TGTGCCAGCAGCTTGGCTGGAAGCTCTGGGGCCAACGTCCCGACTTTC.

In nucleotides, the CDR3 is TGCAGTGCTAAAGTTCCGTTCTCCTACAATGAGCAGTTCTTC. Its translation is CSAKVPFSYNEQFF. The chain carries TRBV20-1 and TRBJ2-1; D gene ambiguous. V was pared by 4 bases and J by 0 bases, with 10 bases between. Germline CDR1 and CDR2: DFQATT and SNEGSKA (reference sequence). The CDR3 length is 14 residues.

This clonotype has only a few counts. This chain links TRBV7-2 with TRBJ1-2; D gene ambiguous. CDR3 length: 15 residues. Germline lookup yields CDR1 SGHTA and CDR2 FQGNSA. V shed 3 bases and J shed 0 bases, with 11 bases lying between them. This chain's CDR3 is CASSFYESANYGYTF. The CDR3 DNA follows: TGTGCCAGCAGCTTCTACGAGTCTGCTAACTATGGCTACACCTTC.

The chain employs TRBV5-1 and TRBJ2-7, with 10 bases aligning to TRBD1. CDR3 length: 18 residues. V shed 2 bases, J shed 2 bases, and the junction held 13 bases outside the gene matches. Germline CDR1 reads SGHRS; CDR2 reads YFSETQ. The CDR3 sequence is CASSLTSRLGQGTYEQYF. The DNA for the CDR3 is TGCGCCAGCAGCTTAACTAGTCGTTTGGGACAGGGGACCTACGAGCAGTACTTC.

The DNA of the CDR3 is TGTGCCAGCAGTCCCGACAGGGTGTCTGAAAAACTGTTTTTT. This sequence encodes CASSPDRVSEKLFF. This chain joins TRBV25-1 and TRBJ1-4; 7 nucleotides match TRBD1. Germline V gene lookup returns CDR1 MGHDK and CDR2 SYGVNS. The length of the CDR3 is 14 residues. V lost 5 bases and J lost 7; bases outside the gene matches: 7.

This clonotype was picked up a small number of times. The rearrangement joins TRBV7-9 to TRBJ1-4; the D is unclear. V dropped 5 bases and J dropped 3 bases, with 13 bases sitting between them. Germline V lookup: CDR1 SEHNR, CDR2 FQNEAQ (reference sequence). This CDR3 spans 15 amino acids. The CDR3 DNA is TGTGCCAGCAGCCTGTACAACGGAGCTAATGAAAAACTGTTTTTT. Its translation: CASSLYNGANEKLFF.